The next 8 T cell receptor beta chains were all read from a single sample in a study of cytomegalovirus exposure and HLA in healthy donors. Use of 60 Vbeta and 13 Jbeta primers characterized the PCR. TCRdb's table, derived via immunoSEQ multiplex PCR, lists solely in-frame clones and lacks some. This table holds over 150,000 clones, about 83% found once. Material: PBMCs. These TCRs come from a young woman in good health and CMV-seronegative.

V gene TRBV5-1 combines with J gene TRBJ2-7; TRBD2 might be the D (6 bases). The CDR3 runs to 15 residues. The germline V gene encodes CDR1 SGHRS and CDR2 YFSETQ. The V end lost 2 bases, the J end lost 0 bases, and 12 bases lay between the germline ends. CDR3 in amino acids: CASSLPRENSYEQYF. CDR3 sequence (DNA): TGCGCCAGCAGCTTACCCCGGGAGAACTCCTACGAGCAGTACTTC.

This chain uses TRBV27 with TRBJ1-2, with D unresolved. V lost 1 base to trimming and J lost 0 bases, with 9 bases between them. The CDR3 runs 15 residues. The germline gives CDR1 MNHEY, CDR2 SMNVEV (reference sequence). For the CDR3, the DNA is TGTGCCAGCAGTTTATTCGGGGTGGCTAACTATGGCTACACCTTC. Translation gives CASSLFGVANYGYTF.

The genes are TRBV11-2 and TRBJ2-5; D perhaps matches TRBD1 (5 bases). V gave up 5 bases and J gave up 5 bases, with 18 bases separating them. CDR1 and CDR2 from the germline V gene are SGHAT and FQNNGV. The CDR3 totals 15 residues. The CDR3 reads CASSRRVGDGETQYF. The CDR3 DNA is TGTGCCAGCAGCCGCCGTGTAGGGGATGGGGAGACCCAGTACTTC.

This chain connects TRBV10-1 to TRBJ2-3; D gene ambiguous. This CDR3 has 12 residues. V dropped 4 bases and J dropped 7 bases, with 9 bases sitting between them. The germline V gene encodes CDR1 WNHNN and CDR2 SYGVQD (reference sequence). The DNA for the CDR3 is TGCGCCAGCAGTGGTAGCCTTTATACGCAGTATTTT. Its protein is CASSGSLYTQYF.

The rearrangement joins TRBV6-5 to TRBJ1-4; TRBD1 aligns across 7 bases. The J segment lost 8 bases and the V segment lost 1 base, leaving 10 bases of the junction unmatched. The germline V gene has CDR1 MNHEY and CDR2 SVGAGI. This CDR3 is built from 16 residues. CDR3 bases: TGTGCCAGCAGTTACTTACAGACAGGGTGGGAAGAAAAACTGTTTTTT. This encodes CASSYLQTGWEEKLFF.

This clone showed up just once. The gene calls are TRBV29-1 and TRBJ2-7; possibly TRBD2 for D (5 bases). CDR1 SQVTM and CDR2 ANQGSEA come from the germline V gene. The CDR3 length is 13 residues. Between the trimmed V and J ends, which lost 7 bases and 4 bases, there was a span of 17 bases. The CDR3 sequence: CSGGGGFEYEQYF. DNA of the CDR3: TGCAGCGGGGGTGGAGGCTTCGAATACGAGCAGTACTTC.

This clone turned up a few times. The CDR3 region has the DNA TGCGCCAGCAGCTTGGAGGGGGCGGGCACTGAAGCTTTCTTT. It yields the protein CASSLEGAGTEAFF. This rearrangement joins TRBV5-1 to TRBJ1-1; 7 bases are a match to TRBD1. The CDR3 sequence is 14 residues long. The V gene's germline CDR1 is SGHRS and CDR2 YFSETQ. The V gene end was trimmed by 0 bases and the J gene end by 4 bases; junction bases not matched to a gene: 3.

The CDR3 region has the DNA TGTGCCAGCAGCTCGGAGGGGGGACAGGGGTATGGCTACACCTTC. Translation: CASSSEGGQGYGYTF. The chain has TRBV7-8 and TRBJ1-2; 10 nucleotides line up with TRBD1. The V and J ends lost 4 bases and 5 bases, in that order; junction bases with no gene match: 7. The length of the CDR3 is 15 residues. The germline CDR1 and CDR2 sequences are SGHVS and FQNEAQ.